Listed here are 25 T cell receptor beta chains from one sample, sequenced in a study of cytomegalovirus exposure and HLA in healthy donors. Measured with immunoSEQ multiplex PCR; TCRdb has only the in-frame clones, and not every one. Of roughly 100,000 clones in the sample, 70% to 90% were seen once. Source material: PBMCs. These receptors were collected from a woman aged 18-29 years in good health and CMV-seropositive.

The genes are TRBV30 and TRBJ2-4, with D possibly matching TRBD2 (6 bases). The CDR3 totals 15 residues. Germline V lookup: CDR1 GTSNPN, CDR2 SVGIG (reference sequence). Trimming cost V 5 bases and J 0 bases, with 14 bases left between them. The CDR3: CAWAGGKLAKNIQYF. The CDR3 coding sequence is TGTGCCTGGGCTGGGGGGAAACTAGCCAAAAACATTCAGTACTTC.

CDR3 sequence reads: CASSVSGARDTQYF. The DNA of the CDR3 is TGTGCCAGCAGCGTAAGCGGGGCAAGAGATACGCAGTATTTT. The rearrangement links TRBV9 to TRBJ2-3; 7 nucleotides agree with TRBD2. There are 14 residues in the CDR3. CDR1 and CDR2 (germline): SGDLS, YYNGEE. The ends lost 1 base at V and 5 bases at J; junction bases unmatched: 4.

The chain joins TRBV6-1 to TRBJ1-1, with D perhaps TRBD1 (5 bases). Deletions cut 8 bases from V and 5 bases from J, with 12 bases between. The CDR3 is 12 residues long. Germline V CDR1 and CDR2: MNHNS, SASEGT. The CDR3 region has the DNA TGTGCCAGCGTCGGACGGGGGACTGAAGCTTTCTTT. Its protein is CASVGRGTEAFF.

The CDR3 region has the DNA TGCACCAGCAGCCAAGATTGCGGAGAGGACAGGCCCACAGATACGCAGTATTTT. Protein: CTSSQDCGEDRPTDTQYF. This chain connects TRBV1 to TRBJ2-3; TRBD1 was called by the table and not checked on the DNA. TRBV1 is described as a pseudogene. There are 18 residues in the CDR3.

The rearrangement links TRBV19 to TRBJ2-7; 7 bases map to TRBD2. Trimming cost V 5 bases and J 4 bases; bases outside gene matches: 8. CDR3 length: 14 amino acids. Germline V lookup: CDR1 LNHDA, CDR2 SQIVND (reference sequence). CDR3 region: CASSLASGLYEQYF. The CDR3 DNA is TGTGCCAGTAGTTTGGCTAGCGGACTATACGAGCAGTACTTC. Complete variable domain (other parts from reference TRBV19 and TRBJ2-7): DGGITQSPKYLFRKEGQNVTLSCEQNLNHDAMYWYRQDPGQGLRLIYYSQIVNDFQKGDIAEGYSVSREKKESFPLTVTSAQKNPTAFYLCASSLASGLYEQYFGPGTRLTVT.

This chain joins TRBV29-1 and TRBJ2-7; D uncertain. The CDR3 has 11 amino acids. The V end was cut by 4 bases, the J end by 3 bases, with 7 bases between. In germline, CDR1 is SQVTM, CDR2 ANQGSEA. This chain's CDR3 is CSVGISYEQYF. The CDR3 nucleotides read TGCAGCGTTGGTATCAGCTACGAGCAGTACTTC.

Here the CDR3 reads CASLAGDSYNEQFF. The CDR3 DNA reads TGTGCCAGCTTAGCGGGCGACTCCTACAATGAGCAGTTCTTC. The chain couples TRBV2 to TRBJ2-1, with TRBD2 matching 7 bases. The CDR3 is 14 residues long. Germline V gene lookup returns CDR1 SNHLY and CDR2 FYNNEI. V lost 8 bases to trimming and J lost 0 bases; unmatched junction nucleotides: 4.

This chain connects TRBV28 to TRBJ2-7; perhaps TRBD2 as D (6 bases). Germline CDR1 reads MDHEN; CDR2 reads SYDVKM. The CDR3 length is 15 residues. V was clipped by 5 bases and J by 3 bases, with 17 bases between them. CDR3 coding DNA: TGTGCCAGCAGTAGTAGTGCGGGGCCCAACTACGAGCAGTACTTC. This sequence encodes CASSSSAGPNYEQYF.

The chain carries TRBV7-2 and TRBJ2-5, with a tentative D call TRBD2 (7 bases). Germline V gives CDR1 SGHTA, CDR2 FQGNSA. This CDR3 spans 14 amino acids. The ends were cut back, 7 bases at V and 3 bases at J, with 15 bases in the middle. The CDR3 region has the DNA TGTGCCAGCACCCTGGGGGGGCGAAAAGAGACCCAGTACTTC. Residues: CASTLGGRKETQYF.

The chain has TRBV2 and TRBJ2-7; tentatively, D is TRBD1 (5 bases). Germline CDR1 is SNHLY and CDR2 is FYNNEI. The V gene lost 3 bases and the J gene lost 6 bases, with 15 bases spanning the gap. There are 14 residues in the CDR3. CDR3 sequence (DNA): TGTGCCAGCAGTGACCAGCCATCTAGGGGCGAGCAGTACTTC. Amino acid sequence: CASSDQPSRGEQYF.

The CDR3 region is CASTQGLYEQYF. CDR3 nucleotide sequence: TGTGCCAGCACCCAGGGCCTATACGAGCAGTACTTC. The chain has TRBV2 and TRBJ2-7; D is perhaps TRBD1 (5 bases). CDR3 size: 12 residues. With 7 bases removed from V and 4 bases from J, the gap between germline ends came to 11 bases. CDR1 is SNHLY, CDR2 FYNNEI, per germline.

CDR3 residues: CASREREPIYGYTF. For the CDR3, the DNA is TGTGCCAGCAGAGAGAGAGAACCGATCTATGGCTACACCTTC. This rearrangement joins TRBV6-1 to TRBJ1-2; no reliable D call. Trimming removed 6 bases at V and 4 bases at J, with 15 bases between. This CDR3 comprises 14 residues. Germline lookup yields CDR1 MNHNS and CDR2 SASEGT.

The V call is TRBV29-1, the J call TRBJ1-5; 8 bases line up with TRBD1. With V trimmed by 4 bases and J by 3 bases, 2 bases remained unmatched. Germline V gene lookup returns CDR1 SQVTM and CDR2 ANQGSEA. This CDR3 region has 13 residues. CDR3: CSVGQGNNQPQHF. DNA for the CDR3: TGCAGCGTTGGACAGGGGAACAATCAGCCCCAGCATTTT.

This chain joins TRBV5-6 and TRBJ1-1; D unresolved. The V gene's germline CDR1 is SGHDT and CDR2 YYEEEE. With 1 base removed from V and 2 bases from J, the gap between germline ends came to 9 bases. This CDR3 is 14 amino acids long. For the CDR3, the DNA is TGTGCCAGCAGCTTGTACAGAAGAAACACTGAAGCTTTCTTT. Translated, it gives CASSLYRRNTEAFF.

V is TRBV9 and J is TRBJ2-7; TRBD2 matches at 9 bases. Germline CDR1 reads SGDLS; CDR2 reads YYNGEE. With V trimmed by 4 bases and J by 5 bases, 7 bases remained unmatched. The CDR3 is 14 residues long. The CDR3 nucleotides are TGTGCCAGCAGCCCGGGACTAGCTGGCCACGAGCAGTACTTC. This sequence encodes CASSPGLAGHEQYF. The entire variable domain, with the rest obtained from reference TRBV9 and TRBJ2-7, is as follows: DSGVTQTPKHLITATGQRVTLRCSPRSGDLSVYWYQQSLDQGLQFLIQYYNGEERAKGNILERFSAQQFPDLHSELNLSSLELGDSALYFCASSPGLAGHEQYFGPGTRLTVT.

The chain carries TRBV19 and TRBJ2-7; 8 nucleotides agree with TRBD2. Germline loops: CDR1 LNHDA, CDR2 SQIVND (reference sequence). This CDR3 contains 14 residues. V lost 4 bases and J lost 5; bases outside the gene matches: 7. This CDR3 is CASSRGLARDEQYF. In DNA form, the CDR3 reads TGTGCCAGTAGTAGAGGACTAGCTCGCGACGAGCAGTACTTC.

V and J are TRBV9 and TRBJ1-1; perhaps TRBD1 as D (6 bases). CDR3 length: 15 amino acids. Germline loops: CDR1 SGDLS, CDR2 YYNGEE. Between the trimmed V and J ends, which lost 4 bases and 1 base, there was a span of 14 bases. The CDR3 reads CASSLQGFANTEAFF. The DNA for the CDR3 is TGTGCCAGCAGCTTACAGGGTTTTGCGAACACTGAAGCTTTCTTT.

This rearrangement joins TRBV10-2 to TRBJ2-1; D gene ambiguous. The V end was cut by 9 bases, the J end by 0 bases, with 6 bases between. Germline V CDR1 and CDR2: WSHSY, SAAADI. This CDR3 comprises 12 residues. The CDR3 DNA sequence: TGCGCCAGTGCGGCCTCCTACAATGAGCAGTTCTTC. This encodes CASAASYNEQFF.

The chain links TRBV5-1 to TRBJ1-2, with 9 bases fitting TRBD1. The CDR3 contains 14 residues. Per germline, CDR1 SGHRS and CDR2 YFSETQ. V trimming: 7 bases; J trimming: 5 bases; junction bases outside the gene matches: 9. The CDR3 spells CASLRQGEEYGYTF. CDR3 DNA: TGCGCCAGCCTCCGACAGGGGGAAGAATATGGCTACACCTTC.

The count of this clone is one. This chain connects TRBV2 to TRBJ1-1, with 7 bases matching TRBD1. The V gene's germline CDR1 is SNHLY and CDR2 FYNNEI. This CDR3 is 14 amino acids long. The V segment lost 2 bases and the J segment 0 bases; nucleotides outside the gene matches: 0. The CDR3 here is CASSETGVNTEAFF. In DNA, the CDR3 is TGTGCCAGCAGTGAAACAGGGGTGAACACTGAAGCTTTCTTT.

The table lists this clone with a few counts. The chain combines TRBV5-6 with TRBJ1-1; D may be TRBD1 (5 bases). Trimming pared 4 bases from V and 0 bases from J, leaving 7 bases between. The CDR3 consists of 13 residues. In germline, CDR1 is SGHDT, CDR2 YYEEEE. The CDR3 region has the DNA TGTGCCAGCAGCGGACACATGAACACTGAAGCTTTCTTT. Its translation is CASSGHMNTEAFF.

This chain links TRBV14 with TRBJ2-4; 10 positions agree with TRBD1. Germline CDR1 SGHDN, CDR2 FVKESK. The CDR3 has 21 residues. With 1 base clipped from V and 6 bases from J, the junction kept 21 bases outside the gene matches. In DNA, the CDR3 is TGTGCCAGCAGCCAAGGTTGTGGGAGGGATGTACACCGGGACAGGGGAAACATTCAGTACTTC. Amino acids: CASSQGCGRDVHRDRGNIQYF. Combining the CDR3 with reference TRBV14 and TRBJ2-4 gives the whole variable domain EAGVTQFPSHSVIEKGQTVTLRCDPISGHDNLYWYRRVMGKEIKFLLHFVKESKQDESGMPNNRFLAERTGGTYSTLKVQPAELEDSGVYFCASSQGCGRDVHRDRGNIQYFGAGTRLSVL.

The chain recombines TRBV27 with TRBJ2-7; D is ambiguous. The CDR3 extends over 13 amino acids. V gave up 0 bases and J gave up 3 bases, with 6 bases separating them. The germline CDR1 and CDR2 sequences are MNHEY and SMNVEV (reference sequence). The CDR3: CASSLSGNYEQYF. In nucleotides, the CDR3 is TGTGCCAGCAGTTTATCCGGTAACTACGAGCAGTACTTC.

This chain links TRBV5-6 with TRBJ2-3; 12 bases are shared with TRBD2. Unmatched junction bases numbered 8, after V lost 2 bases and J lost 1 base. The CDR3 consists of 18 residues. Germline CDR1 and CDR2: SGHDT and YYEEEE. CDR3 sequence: CASSFPSGGARGTDTQYF. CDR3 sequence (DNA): TGTGCCAGCAGCTTCCCTAGCGGGGGGGCGAGGGGCACAGATACGCAGTATTTT.

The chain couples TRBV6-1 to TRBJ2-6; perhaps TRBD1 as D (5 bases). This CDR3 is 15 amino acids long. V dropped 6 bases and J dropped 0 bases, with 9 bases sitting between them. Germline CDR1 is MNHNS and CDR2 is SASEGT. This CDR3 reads CASSPTASGANVLTF. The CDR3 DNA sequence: TGTGCCAGCAGCCCGACAGCCTCTGGGGCCAACGTCCTGACTTTC.